This T cell receptor (beta chain) was observed in a study of shared T cell receptors in the human thymus. Clones were read by immunoSEQ multiplex PCR, and TCRdb kept only the in-frame ones, dropping some. The repertoire has approximately 760,000 clones, approximately 85% of them found once; the top ten carry under 0.012%. Germline V lookup: CDR1 SQVTM, CDR2 ANQGSEA. V dropped 4 bases and J dropped 3 bases, with 15 bases sitting between them. The CDR3 covers 15 residues. These data were also filed under a second study, of human thymus T cells. According to that study: Thymic and blood repertoires appeared to show biased V and J gene usage.

Sequencing was done on a sample of thymocytes. The clonotype was recovered from a girl under three years old with a congenital heart defect. The V call is TRBV29-1, the J call TRBJ1-4; D is perhaps TRBD1 (5 bases). This CDR3 is CSVVRGWGANEKLFF. The DNA for the CDR3 is TGCAGCGTTGTTCGGGGATGGGGGGCTAATGAAAAACTGTTTTTT.